The 16 T cell receptor beta chains listed next were all sequenced from one sample in a study of PD-1 blockade in classical Hodgkin lymphoma. Data came from immunoSEQ multiplex PCR; TCRdb stores just in-frame clones and leaves some out. The sample contains fewer than 45,000 clones, roughly 70% of which appear only once. The time point denotes: cycle 4 day 1 (C4D1), after 6 weeks of nivolumab. All trial patients relapsed after autologous stem cell transplantation. This specimen was peripheral blood mononuclear cells (PBMCs), taken before the fourth cycle of nivolumab. These receptors were obtained from a human donor with classical Hodgkin lymphoma.

In its sample, this clone is medium-sized. The J gene is TRBJ2-7, the V gene TRBV11-3; D remains ambiguous. The V end lost 0 bases, the J end lost 5 bases, and 8 bases lay between the germline ends. Per germline, CDR1 SGHNT and CDR2 YENEEA. The length of the CDR3 is 13 residues. Written as DNA, the CDR3 is TGTGCCAGCAGCTTAGAAGAATCTGACGAGCAGTACTTC. It encodes CASSLEESDEQYF.

This clone appeared a few times. This chain joins TRBV5-6 and TRBJ1-5; D possibly corresponds to TRBD1 (6 bases). V lost 0 bases and J lost 4, with 14 bases in between. The CDR3 length is 16 residues. In germline, CDR1 is SGHDT, CDR2 YYEEEE. CDR3 residues: CASSLARGKRNQPQHF. The DNA for the CDR3 is TGTGCCAGCAGCTTGGCCAGGGGAAAGAGGAATCAGCCCCAGCATTTT.

V is TRBV7-8 and J is TRBJ1-5; a weak D match, TRBD1 (6 bases). The CDR3 contains 14 residues. Between the trimmed V and J ends, which lost 5 bases and 0 bases, there was a span of 8 bases. Looked up from germline, CDR1 is SGHVS and CDR2 is FQNEAQ. The CDR3 protein is CASSEGGSNQPQHF. The CDR3 DNA sequence: TGTGCCAGCAGCGAAGGGGGTAGCAATCAGCCCCAGCATTTT.

The V and J genes are TRBV19 and TRBJ2-7; the D gene could be TRBD1 or TRBD2 (5 bases each). CDR1 and CDR2 from the germline V gene are LNHDA and SQIVND (reference sequence). The V and J ends lost 3 bases and 2 bases respectively, with 17 bases between them. This CDR3 comprises 16 residues. CDR3 residues: CASSIWGRDQTYEQYF. CDR3 nucleotides: TGTGCCAGTAGTATTTGGGGCCGGGACCAAACCTACGAGCAGTACTTC.

The chain recombines TRBV5-1 with TRBJ2-5; the match to TRBD2 covers 8 bases. V dropped 2 bases and J dropped 0; count of bases not matched to a gene: 6. CDR3 length equals 16 residues. Germline V gene data show CDR1 as SGHRS and CDR2 as YFSETQ. This CDR3 reads CASSFGSSGYQETQYF. The CDR3 region has the DNA TGCGCCAGCAGCTTCGGGTCTAGCGGGTACCAAGAGACCCAGTACTTC.

This chain links TRBV4-3 with TRBJ2-7; 7 bases are shared with TRBD2. V was pared by 1 base and J by 3 bases, with 9 bases of the junction left unmatched. The germline gives CDR1 LGHNA, CDR2 YSLEER. The CDR3 consists of 16 residues. The CDR3 DNA follows: TGCGCCAGCAGCCAAGCCAGCGGGAATCCTTTCTACGAGCAGTACTTC. This encodes CASSQASGNPFYEQYF.

The genes are TRBV9 and TRBJ2-5, with a tentative D call TRBD1 (7 bases). With 0 bases removed from V and 3 bases from J, the gap between germline ends came to 21 bases. The CDR3 covers 18 residues. CDR1 and CDR2 from the germline V gene are SGDLS and YYNGEE. Written as DNA, the CDR3 is TGTGCCAGCAGCGTAGGTAACAGGGGAGGAGGGGTGGAAGAGACCCAGTACTTC. This encodes CASSVGNRGGGVEETQYF.

V is TRBV11-2 and J is TRBJ2-7; D unresolved. V lost 4 bases to trimming and J lost 0 bases, with 16 bases between them. The V gene's germline CDR1 is SGHAT and CDR2 FQNNGV. The CDR3 length is 16 residues. DNA for the CDR3: TGTGCCAGCAGCTCTGGCGGTTCCTTTAGCTCCTACGAGCAGTACTTC. Translating it yields CASSSGGSFSSYEQYF.

V usage is TRBV5-1 and J usage is TRBJ2-7, with D perhaps matching TRBD1 (6 bases). Trimming pared 4 bases from V and 5 bases from J, leaving 13 bases between. Germline-derived CDR1 and CDR2 are SGHRS and YFSETQ. This CDR3 contains 13 residues. CDR3 amino acids: CASSPDSADEQYF. The CDR3 DNA follows: TGCGCCAGCAGCCCGGACAGCGCGGACGAGCAGTACTTC.

The chain joins TRBV28 to TRBJ1-2; the D gene is possibly TRBD1 (6 bases). The ends were cut back, 3 bases at V and 5 bases at J, with 13 bases in the middle. Germline CDR1 reads MDHEN; CDR2 reads SYDVKM. This CDR3 contains 14 residues. In nucleotides, the CDR3 is TGTGCCAGCAGTTTGGGGGGGACATTATATGGCTACACCTTC. Protein product: CASSLGGTLYGYTF.

The rearrangement links TRBV19 to TRBJ2-7; 9 bases map to TRBD1. This CDR3 has 15 amino acids. Germline V gene sequence: CDR1 LNHDA, CDR2 SQIVND (reference sequence). J gave up 4 bases and V 3 bases, and 7 bases lay outside the gene matches. The CDR3 region is CASSIFSGQGYEQYF. The DNA of the CDR3 is TGTGCCAGTAGTATTTTCTCGGGACAGGGATACGAGCAGTACTTC.

In its sample, this clone was seen a few times. The V call is TRBV7-7, the J call TRBJ2-2; TRBD1 agrees at 8 bases. The germline gives CDR1 SSHAT, CDR2 FNYEAQ (reference sequence). V lost 2 bases, J lost 0 bases, and 2 bases stayed unmatched. The CDR3 length is 16 residues. The CDR3 loop is CASSLTGGTNTGELFF. Written as DNA, the CDR3 is TGTGCCAGCAGCTTAACAGGGGGGACGAACACCGGGGAGCTGTTTTTT.

The chain carries TRBV28 and TRBJ1-3, with D unclear. Germline lookup yields CDR1 MDHEN and CDR2 SYDVKM. The CDR3 length is 11 residues. The V gene lost 6 bases and the J gene lost 4 bases, with 4 bases spanning the gap. CDR3 loop: CASRRGNTIYF. The DNA for the CDR3 is TGTGCCAGCAGAAGAGGAAACACCATATATTTT.

This rearrangement joins TRBV6-1 to TRBJ2-1; D perhaps matches TRBD2 (5 bases). Per germline, CDR1 MNHNS and CDR2 SASEGT. The CDR3 is 13 amino acids. Trimming took off 8 bases at V and 4 bases at J, with 12 bases between the two ends. This CDR3 reads CASARESYNEQFF. Here the CDR3 DNA reads TGTGCCAGCGCTAGGGAGAGTTACAATGAGCAGTTCTTC.

V is TRBV9 and J is TRBJ1-3, with TRBD1 matching 7 bases. CDR1 and CDR2 (germline): SGDLS, YYNGEE. V shed 3 bases and J 0 bases; nucleotides not matched to a gene: 6. The CDR3 contains 16 residues. This chain's CDR3 is CASSEGGAFSGNTIYF. In DNA, the CDR3 is TGTGCCAGCAGCGAAGGGGGCGCGTTCTCTGGAAACACCATATATTTT. The variable domain in full, with the rest retrieved from reference TRBV9 and TRBJ1-3, is DSGVTQTPKHLITATGQRVTLRCSPRSGDLSVYWYQQSLDQGLQFLIQYYNGEERAKGNILERFSAQQFPDLHSELNLSSLELGDSALYFCASSEGGAFSGNTIYFGEGSWLTVV.

The chain is built from TRBV4-1 and TRBJ2-7, with D uncertain. This CDR3 region has 14 residues. Looked up from germline, CDR1 is MGHRA and CDR2 is YSYEKL. With 1 base removed from V and 0 bases from J, the gap between germline ends came to 7 bases. The CDR3 is CASSQAESSYEQYF. The CDR3 coding sequence is TGCGCCAGCAGCCAAGCGGAAAGCTCCTACGAGCAGTACTTC.